These 32 T cell receptor beta chains share one sample of origin, sequenced in a study of blood T cell repertoires in COVID-19 (dated by TCRdb to between 2020 and 2021). Library creation used the immunoSEQ multiplex PCR assay. In TCRdb, the immuneACCESS table is reduced to in-frame sequences with V and J assigned. These tables do not hold every clone; where another copy was compared, an unresolved V gene accounts for under half, and the others remain unexplained. This sample is represented by roughly 280,000 clones; 86% of them were singletons. The ten top clones hold less than 4.5% of the sample. Sequences were obtained from peripheral blood. The receptor set was obtained from a man younger than 35 with active or convalescent COVID-19.

The chain joins TRBV12-3 or TRBV12-4 to TRBJ2-5; D is unclear. CDR3 length equals 13 residues. The ends were cut back, 6 bases at V and 1 base at J, with 9 bases in the middle. The CDR3 region is CASSAQSQETQYF. In DNA, the CDR3 is TGTGCCAGCAGCGCACAGAGCCAAGAGACCCAGTACTTC.

V and J are TRBV29-1 and TRBJ1-1; a possible D gene is TRBD1 (5 bases). The CDR3 spans 11 residues. CDR1 and CDR2 (germline): SQVTM, ANQGSEA. V was pared by 8 bases and J by 3 bases, with 10 bases between. CDR3 residues: CSCRRDTEAFF. CDR3 nucleotides: TGCAGCTGCCGCAGGGACACTGAAGCTTTCTTT.

The rearrangement uses TRBV6-5 and TRBJ1-5, with no clear D. Trimming pared 3 bases from V and 1 base from J, leaving 10 bases between. The CDR3 is 15 residues long. CDR1 and CDR2 (germline): MNHEY, SVGAGI. The CDR3 coding sequence is TGTGCCAGCAGTTATACGACAAACAGCAATCAGCCCCAGCATTTT. As protein: CASSYTTNSNQPQHF.

In this sample, this clone turned up a few times. The rearrangement uses TRBV4-1 and TRBJ1-2, with D tentatively TRBD1 (5 bases). Germline V gives CDR1 MGHRA, CDR2 YSYEKL. Trimming left V 2 bases short and J 1 base short, with 11 bases between. The length of the CDR3 is 15 residues. The CDR3 loop reads CASSQPQGGNYGYTF. The CDR3 DNA reads TGCGCCAGCAGCCAACCCCAGGGAGGTAACTATGGCTACACCTTC.

The chain combines TRBV7-9 with TRBJ2-2; TRBD2 aligns across 8 bases. With V trimmed by 6 bases and J by 8 bases, 14 bases remained unmatched. This CDR3 spans 16 amino acids. In germline, CDR1 is SEHNR, CDR2 FQNEAQ (reference sequence). Here the CDR3 reads CASSRTGTRRSGELFF. DNA of the CDR3: TGTGCCAGCAGTCGAACCGGGACTAGGAGGTCTGGGGAGCTGTTTTTT.

This chain uses TRBV5-4 with TRBJ2-1; 10 bases agree with TRBD2. Per germline, CDR1 SGHNT and CDR2 YYREEE (reference sequence). V gave up 0 bases and J gave up 0 bases; unmatched junction bases: 0. The CDR3 sequence is 16 residues long. CDR3 sequence: CASSLASGSSYNEQFF. DNA for the CDR3: TGTGCCAGCAGCTTGGCTAGCGGGAGCTCCTACAATGAGCAGTTCTTC.

The chain uses TRBV5-1 and TRBJ2-7; no clear D. Germline V gene data show CDR1 as SGHRS and CDR2 as YFSETQ. The CDR3 covers 15 residues. With 3 bases removed from V and 0 bases from J, the gap between germline ends came to 13 bases. CDR3 in amino acids: CASSSASGSSYEQYF. CDR3 nucleotides: TGCGCCAGCAGCTCTGCGTCGGGTAGCTCCTACGAGCAGTACTTC.

CDR3 sequence (DNA): TGTGCCAGCAGCTGGGCGGGAGGGCCCTCGGCAGATACGCAGTATTTT. The encoded protein is CASSWAGGPSADTQYF. The chain employs TRBV7-2 and TRBJ2-3, with TRBD2 matching 9 bases. Trimming took 4 bases from V and 4 from J; bases not matched to a gene: 9. This CDR3 is 16 amino acids long. The germline V gene encodes CDR1 SGHTA and CDR2 FQGNSA.

The rearrangement uses TRBV12-5 and TRBJ1-3, with D possibly matching TRBD1 (6 bases). Between the trimmed V and J ends, which lost 2 bases and 3 bases, there was a span of 14 bases. CDR1 and CDR2 from the germline V gene are LGHNT and FRNRAP. The CDR3 covers 16 residues. The CDR3 bases are TGTGCTAGTGGTTTGCTCCGGACAGCCGGTGGAAACACCATATATTTT. It encodes CASGLLRTAGGNTIYF. Full variable domain (missing parts from reference TRBV12-5 and TRBJ1-3): DARVTQTPRHKVTEMGQEVTMRCQPILGHNTVFWYRQTMMQGLELLAYFRNRAPLDDSGMPKDRFSAEMPDATLATLKIQPSEPRDSAVYFCASGLLRTAGGNTIYFGEGSWLTVV.

The chain uses TRBV30 and TRBJ1-2; D unclear. CDR3 length equals 11 residues. From germline, CDR1 is GTSNPN and CDR2 SVGIG (reference sequence). Trimming pared 2 bases from V and 4 bases from J, leaving 5 bases between. Here the CDR3 DNA reads TGTGCCTGGAGTTCTAGCTATGGCTACACCTTC. It specifies CAWSSSYGYTF.

J is TRBJ2-5 and V is TRBV5-1; D might be TRBD2 (5 bases). The germline CDR1 and CDR2 sequences are SGHRS and YFSETQ. V dropped 3 bases and J dropped 3 bases, with 9 bases sitting between them. This CDR3 is built from 13 residues. In DNA, the CDR3 is TGCGCCAGCAGCTATTCGAGGGAAGAGACCCAGTACTTC. Translation gives CASSYSREETQYF.

The chain links TRBV27 to TRBJ2-1, with 9 positions matching TRBD2. Looked up from germline, CDR1 is MNHEY and CDR2 is SMNVEV (reference sequence). Germline trimming cut 10 bases from V and 2 bases from J; bases unmatched to any gene: 6. The CDR3 is 14 amino acids. CDR3 sequence: CATKGGGAYNEQFF. Written as DNA, the CDR3 is TGTGCCACAAAAGGCGGGGGGGCCTACAATGAGCAGTTCTTC.

J is TRBJ2-5 and V is TRBV10-3; D gene unclear. Trimming took 2 bases from V and 4 from J, leaving 5 bases between them. The CDR3 totals 12 residues. The germline CDR1 and CDR2 sequences are ENHRY and SYGVKD. CDR3 sequence reads: CAISETAETQYF. CDR3 bases: TGTGCCATCAGTGAGACAGCAGAGACCCAGTACTTC.

This clone showed up just once. The chain carries TRBV5-1 and TRBJ2-7; 10 bases agree with TRBD1. The CDR3 spans 14 residues. Losses at the gene ends were 6 bases for V and 5 bases for J; bases not matched to a gene: 8. Germline-derived CDR1 and CDR2 are SGHRS and YFSETQ. The CDR3 DNA is TGCGCCAGCAATCCGGGACAGGGGATCCACGAGCAGTACTTC. This codes for CASNPGQGIHEQYF.

The chain is built from TRBV4-1 and TRBJ1-4; 7 bases are a match to TRBD1. Per germline, CDR1 MGHRA and CDR2 YSYEKL. V was clipped by 1 base and J by 5 bases; unmatched bases: 7. The CDR3 consists of 16 residues. As DNA, the CDR3 is TGCGCCAGCAGCCAAGGGTACAGGGGTGAAAATGAAAAACTGTTTTTT. This codes for CASSQGYRGENEKLFF.

This chain joins TRBV3-1 (or the pseudogene TRBV3-2) and TRBJ2-1, with 7 bases aligning to TRBD2. Per the germline V gene, CDR1 is LGHDT and CDR2 is YNNKEL (reference sequence). The CDR3 runs 19 residues. V shed 4 bases, J shed 0 bases, and the junction held 15 bases outside the gene matches. The CDR3 DNA reads TGTGCCAGCAGCCCCACGGGCCTTAGCGGGTCCAGCTCCTACAATGAGCAGTTCTTC. Protein product: CASSPTGLSGSSSYNEQFF.

The rearrangement joins TRBV6-2 or TRBV6-3 to TRBJ1-5; 9 bases agree with TRBD1. The germline gives CDR1 MNHEY, CDR2 SVGEGT. CDR3 length equals 16 residues. J was trimmed by 0 bases and V by 7 bases; bases with no gene match: 7. DNA of the CDR3: TGTGCCAGCACCCCGGACAGGGGTCATAGCAATCAGCCCCAGCATTTT. Translated, it gives CASTPDRGHSNQPQHF.

Only one count was recorded for this clone. The V and J genes are TRBV30 and TRBJ2-1; 7 positions agree with TRBD2. From germline, CDR1 is GTSNPN and CDR2 SVGIG (reference sequence). The CDR3 extends over 14 amino acids. V was clipped by 1 base and J by 2 bases; unmatched bases: 2. The CDR3 loop is CAWSEGGPYNEQFF. The CDR3, as DNA: TGTGCCTGGAGTGAGGGAGGGCCCTACAATGAGCAGTTCTTC.

The chain carries TRBV4-2 and TRBJ1-1; unclear D gene. Trimming cost V 4 bases and J 8 bases, with 5 bases left between them. The CDR3 totals 10 residues. Germline V gene sequence: CDR1 LGHNA, CDR2 YNFKEQ. For the CDR3, the DNA is TGTGCCAGCAGCCGTCCAGAAGCTTTCTTT. Encoded protein: CASSRPEAFF.

The CDR3 loop reads CSVELWRTSEQYF. For the CDR3, the DNA is TGCAGCGTGGAGCTTTGGCGGACTAGCGAGCAGTACTTC. The chain couples TRBV29-1 to TRBJ2-7, with 7 bases aligning to TRBD2. The CDR3 extends over 13 amino acids. Trimming at V came to 6 bases and at J to 6 bases, leaving 11 bases not matched to a gene. Germline assignment: CDR1 SQVTM and CDR2 ANQGSEA.

The rearrangement uses TRBV28 and TRBJ2-7, with TRBD1 matching 9 bases. Germline V gene sequence: CDR1 MDHEN, CDR2 SYDVKM. V dropped 8 bases and J dropped 8; count of bases not matched to a gene: 7. The CDR3 sequence is 12 residues long. This CDR3 reads CASSRQGVKQYF. CDR3 coding DNA: TGTGCCAGCTCGAGACAGGGGGTAAAGCAGTACTTC.

The CDR3 reads CASSQEGAASGAYNEQFF. CDR3 bases: TGCGCCAGCAGCCAAGAAGGTGCGGCTAGCGGGGCCTACAATGAGCAGTTCTTC. The chain couples TRBV4-3 to TRBJ2-1, with 9 bases that match TRBD2. Germline-derived CDR1 and CDR2 are LGHNA and YSLEER. The V segment lost 0 bases and the J segment 2 bases; nucleotides outside the gene matches: 8. This CDR3 region has 18 residues.

This clone showed up many times. The chain is built from TRBV16 and TRBJ1-2, with 7 bases matching TRBD1. The V and J ends lost 2 bases and 8 bases, in that order; junction bases with no gene match: 14. Germline CDR1 KGHSY, CDR2 FQNENV. This CDR3 has 16 amino acids. The CDR3 sequence is CASSQPPTGLNWGYTF. The CDR3 nucleotides read TGTGCCAGCAGCCAACCACCGACAGGGCTCAACTGGGGCTACACCTTC.

The J gene is TRBJ2-3, the V gene TRBV11-3; TRBD2 is a possible D gene (6 bases). CDR1 and CDR2 (germline): SGHNT, YENEEA. The CDR3 runs to 12 residues. Deletions cut 1 base from V and 11 bases from J, with 10 bases between. CDR3 nucleotides: TGTGCCAGCAGCTTAGTTTACGGGAGGCAGTATTTT. It is translated as CASSLVYGRQYF.

This sequence joins TRBV9 and TRBJ1-1; weak D call: TRBD1 (6 bases). Germline-derived CDR1 and CDR2 are SGDLS and YYNGEE. This CDR3 comprises 19 residues. Between the trimmed V and J ends, which lost 3 bases and 5 bases, there was a span of 29 bases. CDR3 DNA sequence: TGTGCCAGCAGCGCGGGACCCCCCGGGACAAGGGCCTCTGGGACTGAAGCTTTCTTT. Protein product: CASSAGPPGTRASGTEAFF. Together with reference TRBV9 and TRBJ1-1, the CDR3 gives the full variable domain: DSGVTQTPKHLITATGQRVTLRCSPRSGDLSVYWYQQSLDQGLQFLIQYYNGEERAKGNILERFSAQQFPDLHSELNLSSLELGDSALYFCASSAGPPGTRASGTEAFFGQGTRLTVV.

The V gene is TRBV18, the J gene TRBJ2-5; perhaps TRBD2 as D (6 bases). The germline V gene encodes CDR1 KGHSH and CDR2 LQKENI. Trimming left V 6 bases short and J 2 bases short, with 16 bases between. This CDR3 comprises 15 residues. The CDR3 loop reads CASSSRDSIQETQYF. Written as DNA, the CDR3 is TGTGCCAGCTCTTCCCGGGACTCTATACAAGAGACCCAGTACTTC.

In this sample, this clone turned up many times. J is TRBJ2-7 and V is TRBV7-9; TRBD2 aligns across 11 bases. Per germline, CDR1 SEHNR and CDR2 FQNEAQ (reference sequence). This CDR3 comprises 15 residues. V was pared by 1 base and J by 2 bases, with 1 base of the junction left unmatched. CDR3: CASSLGLAGTYEQYF. In DNA form, the CDR3 reads TGTGCCAGCAGCTTAGGACTAGCGGGAACCTACGAGCAGTACTTC.

The rearrangement links TRBV12-3 or TRBV12-4 to TRBJ1-1, with D unclear. V lost 3 bases, J lost 1 base, and 6 bases lay in between. The CDR3 covers 13 residues. In DNA, the CDR3 is TGTGCCAGCAGTTTTCAGCGGAACACTGAAGCTTTCTTT. As protein: CASSFQRNTEAFF.

This chain uses TRBV7-9 with TRBJ2-3, with TRBD1 as a possible D gene (6 bases). V lost 5 bases and J 1 base, leaving 16 bases between the germline ends. The CDR3 is made up of 16 amino acids. CDR1 and CDR2 from the germline V gene are SEHNR and FQNEAQ (reference sequence). The CDR3 coding sequence is TGTGCCAGCAGCCAGCAATGGGGGCTTGGCACAGATACGCAGTATTTT. Its translation: CASSQQWGLGTDTQYF.

As concerns this clone: One base away lies a much larger clone, so this may be a sequencing read error. V gene TRBV3-1 (or the pseudogene TRBV3-2) combines with J gene TRBJ2-2, with D unclear. This CDR3 has 12 residues. Germline CDR1 reads LGHDT; CDR2 reads YNNKEL (reference sequence). Between the trimmed V and J ends, which lost 5 bases and 8 bases, there was a span of 9 bases. DNA for the CDR3: TGTGCCAGCAGCTCGCGAGGAGGGGAGCTGTTTTTT. Its protein is CASSSRGGELFF.

This clone turned up a few times. The chain is built from TRBV4-2 and TRBJ1-1; D is perhaps TRBD1 (6 bases). Germline V gene sequence: CDR1 LGHNA, CDR2 YNFKEQ. V lost 5 bases to trimming and J lost 7 bases, with 17 bases between them. CDR3 length: 14 residues. The CDR3 here is CASSTYREWGEAFF. The CDR3 DNA is TGTGCCAGCAGCACCTACAGGGAATGGGGTGAAGCTTTCTTT.

The chain couples TRBV5-1 to TRBJ2-7, with a weak D call TRBD1 (6 bases). Germline V gene sequence: CDR1 SGHRS, CDR2 YFSETQ. The CDR3 consists of 14 residues. V dropped 0 bases and J dropped 2 bases, with 9 bases sitting between them. The DNA of the CDR3 is TGCGCCAGCAGCTTGGACAGGGCGACCTACGAGCAGTACTTC. This codes for CASSLDRATYEQYF.